A single sample is the source of the 28 T cell receptor beta chains below, sequenced in a study of OX40 agonist ivuxolimab in advanced cancers. Produced via immunoSEQ multiplex PCR; TCRdb's table is partial and in-frame only. The sample comprises more than 80,000 clones, roughly nine tenths of which are singletons, and approximately 1.5% rests with the top ten. Sequences were derived from CD4+ or CD8+ T cells sorted from blood, sampled in a trial of the OX40 agonist ivuxolimab. The receptors derive from an adult with an advanced solid tumor such as melanoma, head and neck, liver or kidney cancer.

This clone came up a few times. The rearrangement joins TRBV9 to TRBJ2-3, with TRBD2 matching over 7 bases. The ends lost 4 bases at V and 1 base at J; junction bases unmatched: 9. The length of the CDR3 is 16 residues. The germline gives CDR1 SGDLS, CDR2 YYNGEE. The CDR3 region is CASSFRSGRGTDTQYF. The CDR3 DNA follows: TGTGCCAGCAGCTTCCGTAGCGGGCGGGGCACAGATACGCAGTATTTT. The complete variable domain, with remaining parts taken from reference TRBV9 and TRBJ2-3, reads DSGVTQTPKHLITATGQRVTLRCSPRSGDLSVYWYQQSLDQGLQFLIQYYNGEERAKGNILERFSAQQFPDLHSELNLSSLELGDSALYFCASSFRSGRGTDTQYFGPGTRLTVL.

The V call is TRBV19, the J call TRBJ2-1, with 8 positions matching TRBD2. The CDR3 has 15 residues. Germline CDR1 LNHDA, CDR2 SQIVND (reference sequence). J gave up 4 bases and V 6 bases, and 8 bases lay outside the gene matches. The CDR3 sequence is CASRSGSPRYNEQFF. The CDR3 DNA reads TGTGCCAGTAGGAGCGGGAGCCCAAGGTACAATGAGCAGTTCTTC. Drawing the rest from reference TRBV19 and TRBJ2-1, the complete variable domain is DGGITQSPKYLFRKEGQNVTLSCEQNLNHDAMYWYRQDPGQGLRLIYYSQIVNDFQKGDIAEGYSVSREKKESFPLTVTSAQKNPTAFYLCASRSGSPRYNEQFFGPGTRLTVL.

The chain links TRBV7-6 to TRBJ2-3; D might be TRBD1 (5 bases). Trimming pared 1 base from V and 8 bases from J, leaving 16 bases between. This CDR3 contains 15 residues. Germline lookup yields CDR1 SGHVS and CDR2 FNYEAQ. This CDR3 reads CASSLGQRRVATQYF. CDR3 DNA sequence: TGTGCCAGCAGCTTAGGACAGAGGAGAGTCGCTACGCAGTATTTT.

In this sample, this clone turned up a few times. This chain links TRBV4-1 with TRBJ1-1; D unclear. The V end was cut by 1 base, the J end by 3 bases, with 15 bases between. Germline V gene lookup returns CDR1 MGHRA and CDR2 YSYEKL. This CDR3 is 16 amino acids long. Written as DNA, the CDR3 is TGCGCCAGCAGCCAAGGGAGGTCCCCTGGGGACACTGAAGCTTTCTTT. Translating gives CASSQGRSPGDTEAFF.

V gene TRBV29-1 combines with J gene TRBJ2-7, with D unresolved. CDR3 length equals 12 residues. V lost 7 bases and J 3 bases, leaving 13 bases between the germline ends. The V gene's germline CDR1 is SQVTM and CDR2 ANQGSEA. The CDR3 nucleotides read TGCAGCGCTCTCAGCGCACTCTACGAGCAGTACTTC. Amino acid sequence: CSALSALYEQYF.

This clone was detected a few times. The sample carries other DNA sequences with the same CDR3. The chain carries TRBV9 and TRBJ2-2; D may be TRBD2 (7 bases). V gave up 4 bases and J gave up 3 bases, with 13 bases separating them. The CDR3 length is 15 residues. From germline, CDR1 is SGDLS and CDR2 YYNGEE. CDR3 protein: CASSPRGADTGELFF. CDR3 sequence (DNA): TGTGCCAGCAGCCCCCGGGGGGCGGACACCGGGGAGCTGTTTTTT. The variable domain in full, completed from reference TRBV9 and TRBJ2-2, reads DSGVTQTPKHLITATGQRVTLRCSPRSGDLSVYWYQQSLDQGLQFLIQYYNGEERAKGNILERFSAQQFPDLHSELNLSSLELGDSALYFCASSPRGADTGELFFGEGSRLTVL.

J is TRBJ1-2 and V is TRBV29-1; 11 nucleotides align to TRBD1. V was pared by 4 bases and J by 0 bases, with 7 bases of the junction left unmatched. Germline V CDR1 and CDR2: SQVTM, ANQGSEA. The CDR3 length is 16 residues. In DNA, the CDR3 is TGCAGCGTTGGAGGACAGGGGGCTCCTTCTAACTATGGCTACACCTTC. As protein: CSVGGQGAPSNYGYTF. The full variable domain, with the rest looked up from reference TRBV29-1 and TRBJ1-2, is SAVISQKPSRDICQRGTSLTIQCQVDSQVTMMFWYRQQPGQSLTLIATANQGSEATYESGFVIDKFPISRPNLTFSTLTVSNMSPEDSSIYLCSVGGQGAPSNYGYTFGSGTRLTVV.

This chain uses TRBV4-2 with TRBJ2-5; no clear D gene. The CDR3 sequence is 16 residues long. The germline V and J ends were trimmed by 1 base and 2 bases, with 14 bases remaining between them. Germline values: CDR1 LGHNA, CDR2 YNFKEQ. This CDR3 is CASSQGNSIRQETQYF. CDR3 coding DNA: TGTGCCAGCAGCCAAGGGAACTCGATCAGGCAAGAGACCCAGTACTTC.

The DNA for the CDR3 is TGTGCCATCAGTGGGTCGAGAAACACCATATATTTT. It is translated as CAISGSRNTIYF. The chain recombines TRBV10-3 with TRBJ1-3; D not resolved. CDR1 and CDR2 from the germline V gene are ENHRY and SYGVKD. The germline V and J ends were trimmed by 4 bases and 5 bases, with 6 bases remaining between them. The CDR3 totals 12 residues.

This clone was picked up one time. The chain employs TRBV7-9 and TRBJ2-7, with 8 bases identical to TRBD1. V shed 3 bases and J 11 bases; nucleotides not matched to a gene: 6. The CDR3 is 12 residues long. The germline V gene has CDR1 SEHNR and CDR2 FQNEAQ (reference sequence). CDR3 region: CASSFDRQGKYF. In DNA, the CDR3 is TGTGCCAGCAGCTTCGACCGACAGGGGAAGTACTTC. The complete variable domain, with remaining parts taken from reference TRBV7-9 and TRBJ2-7, reads DTGVSQNPRHKITKRGQNVTFRCDPISEHNRLYWYRQTLGQGPEFLTYFQNEAQLEKSRLLSDRFSAERPKGSFSTLEIQRTEQGDSAMYLCASSFDRQGKYFGPGTRLTVT.

The chain combines TRBV10-3 with TRBJ1-5; the D is unclear. Trimming cost V 3 bases and J 3 bases, with 18 bases left between them. Germline loops: CDR1 ENHRY, CDR2 SYGVKD. This CDR3 contains 17 residues. CDR3 loop: CAISEWAGSSNNQPQHF. The CDR3 bases are TGTGCCATCAGTGAATGGGCCGGAAGCTCAAACAATCAGCCCCAGCATTTT.

The V call is TRBV30, the J call TRBJ1-1, with a weak D call TRBD1 (6 bases). V lost 8 bases and J lost 4, with 17 bases in between. CDR3 length: 13 residues. In germline, CDR1 is GTSNPN, CDR2 SVGIG (reference sequence). The CDR3 reads CAGRRGTGTEAFF. The CDR3 nucleotides are TGTGCCGGCCGCAGGGGTACGGGCACTGAAGCTTTCTTT. Filled out from reference TRBV30 and TRBJ1-1, the complete variable domain reads SQTIHQWPATLVQPVGSPLSLECTVEGTSNPNLYWYRQAAGRGLQLLFYSVGIGQISSEVPQNLSASRPQDRQFILSSKKLLLSDSGFYLCAGRRGTGTEAFFGQGTRLTVV.

V and J are TRBV6-5 and TRBJ1-3, with a possible D match to TRBD1 (5 bases). Trimming shortened V by 4 bases and J by 4 bases, and 11 bases separated the two germline ends. Germline assignment: CDR1 MNHEY and CDR2 SVGAGI. This CDR3 spans 14 amino acids. The CDR3 is CASSSQGGGNTIYF. CDR3 coding DNA: TGTGCCAGCAGTTCCCAGGGCGGCGGAAACACCATATATTTT.

The CDR3 here is CSVEGRTSQETQYF. CDR3 DNA sequence: TGCAGCGTTGAAGGGCGGACGAGCCAAGAGACCCAGTACTTC. The genes are TRBV29-1 and TRBJ2-5; no definite D call. CDR3 size: 14 residues. Trimming pared 1 base from V and 1 base from J, leaving 10 bases between. The V gene's germline CDR1 is SQVTM and CDR2 ANQGSEA.

The chain is built from TRBV5-4 and TRBJ2-2; D unclear. From germline, CDR1 is SGHNT and CDR2 YYREEE (reference sequence). V was pared by 4 bases and J by 1 base, with 14 bases between. The CDR3 is 16 amino acids. In nucleotides, the CDR3 is TGTGCCAGCAGCCCTCGGAATCCCCTGAACACCGGGGAGCTGTTTTTT. Translating gives CASSPRNPLNTGELFF.

The chain uses TRBV2 and TRBJ1-5; the D is unclear. V lost 7 bases and J 0 bases, leaving 7 bases between the germline ends. Germline-derived CDR1 and CDR2 are SNHLY and FYNNEI. The CDR3 loop spans 13 amino acids. CDR3 nucleotides: TGTGCCAGCACTACGTATAGCAATCAGCCCCAGCATTTT. Protein sequence: CASTTYSNQPQHF.

In this sample, this clone turned up a few times. J is TRBJ2-3 and V is TRBV7-2; 9 positions match TRBD2. Unmatched junction bases numbered 4, after V lost 3 bases and J lost 3 bases. Per the germline V gene, CDR1 is SGHTA and CDR2 is FQGNSA. CDR3 length: 15 amino acids. CDR3 residues: CASSFRTSETDTQYF. DNA of the CDR3: TGTGCCAGCAGCTTTCGGACTAGCGAGACAGATACGCAGTATTTT.

V gene TRBV7-9 combines with J gene TRBJ1-2; perhaps TRBD1 as D (6 bases). The CDR3 covers 14 residues. Germline V gene lookup returns CDR1 SEHNR and CDR2 FQNEAQ (reference sequence). Between the trimmed V and J ends, which lost 4 bases and 3 bases, there was a span of 12 bases. The CDR3 DNA is TGTGCCAGCAGCTATCTTTCAGGGGACTATGGCTACACCTTC. Translation: CASSYLSGDYGYTF.

This rearrangement joins TRBV2 to TRBJ2-5; weak D call: TRBD2 (5 bases). V was pared by 11 bases and J by 7 bases, with 14 bases between. The CDR3 has 11 amino acids. CDR1 and CDR2 (germline): SNHLY, FYNNEI. The CDR3 is CASWAGMTQYF. CDR3 DNA sequence: TGTGCCTCGTGGGCCGGGATGACCCAGTACTTC.

The chain recombines TRBV2 with TRBJ2-2; D ambiguous. CDR1 and CDR2 (germline): SNHLY, FYNNEI. CDR3 length equals 16 residues. V gave up 2 bases and J gave up 1 base, with 11 bases separating them. CDR3: CASSEQVTENTGELFF. The CDR3 DNA is TGTGCCAGCAGTGAACAGGTGACGGAGAACACCGGGGAGCTGTTTTTT.

V and J are TRBV28 and TRBJ2-3, with D maybe TRBD2 (6 bases). The CDR3 is 15 residues long. CDR1 and CDR2 from the germline V gene are MDHEN and SYDVKM. Trimming stripped 8 bases from V and 1 base from J, with 16 bases between. Here the CDR3 reads CASLLGSGGTDTQYF. Here the CDR3 DNA reads TGTGCCAGCCTCCTAGGCTCGGGGGGCACAGATACGCAGTATTTT.

This chain connects TRBV9 to TRBJ2-3; D unresolved. The CDR3 has 12 amino acids. Trimming left V 6 bases short and J 0 bases short, with 5 bases between. Germline CDR1 is SGDLS and CDR2 is YYNGEE. The CDR3 sequence is CASTPSTDTQYF. DNA of the CDR3: TGTGCCAGCACCCCTAGCACAGATACGCAGTATTTT.

The V call is TRBV7-8, the J call TRBJ1-5, with 9 bases fitting TRBD1. Germline loops: CDR1 SGHVS, CDR2 FQNEAQ. V was clipped by 6 bases and J by 0 bases; unmatched bases: 21. The CDR3 length is 21 residues. In nucleotides, the CDR3 is TGTGCCAGCAGTTACATAAATCTTCCGGGACAGGGCCATTATAGCAATCAGCCCCAGCATTTT. Translation gives CASSYINLPGQGHYSNQPQHF.

V usage is TRBV28 and J usage is TRBJ1-6; possibly TRBD1 for D (5 bases). CDR3 length: 14 amino acids. The V end was cut by 4 bases, the J end by 9 bases, with 13 bases between. Germline loops: CDR1 MDHEN, CDR2 SYDVKM. The DNA for the CDR3 is TGTGCCAGCAGTTATCGCAGGGTGGGTTCACCCCTCCACTTT. Translating gives CASSYRRVGSPLHF.

The chain carries TRBV19 and TRBJ2-7, with D perhaps TRBD2 (5 bases). The V gene's germline CDR1 is LNHDA and CDR2 SQIVND (reference sequence). The CDR3 has 15 residues. V shed 0 bases and J shed 0 bases, with 9 bases lying between them. The CDR3 DNA reads TGTGCCAGTAGTATAGATGTAGGGAGCTCCTACGAGCAGTACTTC. This encodes CASSIDVGSSYEQYF.

The chain uses TRBV7-9 and TRBJ2-7; D is unclear. Trimming took 6 bases from V and 3 from J, leaving 9 bases between them. Looked up from germline, CDR1 is SEHNR and CDR2 is FQNEAQ (reference sequence). The CDR3 loop spans 12 amino acids. CDR3 in DNA: TGTGCCAGCAGTCCTAACGACTACGAGCAGTACTTC. Translating it yields CASSPNDYEQYF.

The chain combines TRBV28 with TRBJ1-5, with 9 nucleotides matching TRBD1. The germline V gene has CDR1 MDHEN and CDR2 SYDVKM. Trimming at V came to 6 bases and at J to 9 bases, leaving 9 bases not matched to a gene. The CDR3 runs to 14 residues. CDR3 sequence (DNA): TGTGCCAGCAGACCTGGACAGGGGATACCGCCCCAGCATTTT. Its protein is CASRPGQGIPPQHF. Full variable domain (missing parts from reference TRBV28 and TRBJ1-5): DVKVTQSSRYLVKRTGEKVFLECVQDMDHENMFWYRQDPGLGLRLIYFSYDVKMKEKGDIPEGYSVSREKKERFSLILESASTNQTSMYLCASRPGQGIPPQHFGDGTRLSIL.

The chain couples TRBV6-4 to TRBJ2-5, with D perhaps matching TRBD1 or TRBD2 (6 bases each). V was cut by 4 bases and J by 4 bases, with 10 bases left in between. Germline CDR1 reads MRHNA; CDR2 reads SNTAGT. This CDR3 is 13 amino acids long. The CDR3 bases are TGTGCCAGCAGTGCCAAGGGGGGAGAGACCCAGTACTTC. It encodes CASSAKGGETQYF.